The 16 T cell receptor beta chains given below trace back to one sample, sequenced in a study of PD-1 blockade in classical Hodgkin lymphoma. Sample time point: cycle 4 day 1 (C4D1), after 5 to 7 weeks of nivolumab. Every one of the patients relapsed after autologous stem cell transplantation (brentuximab vedotin exposure was variable). Sequencing was performed with immunoSEQ multiplex PCR; in TCRdb, only in-frame clones are kept and a portion is missing. The table includes around 40,000 clones, over 70% detected once. Sequencing used peripheral blood mononuclear cells (PBMCs), obtained before the fourth cycle of nivolumab. These receptors originate from a human donor with classical Hodgkin lymphoma.

About this clone itself: The same CDR3 arises from other DNA sequences in this sample as well. The J gene is TRBJ2-2, the V gene TRBV5-4, with 7 positions matching TRBD2. The CDR3 sequence is 15 residues long. V shed 1 base, J shed 1 base, and the junction held 1 base outside the gene matches. CDR1 SGHNT and CDR2 YYREEE come from the germline V gene (reference sequence). Here the CDR3 DNA reads TGTGCCAGCAGCTTGCGCGGGAGGAACACCGGGGAGCTGTTTTTT. This gives the protein CASSLRGRNTGELFF.

V gene TRBV6-5 combines with J gene TRBJ2-1, with 14 positions matching TRBD2. Germline V gene sequence: CDR1 MNHEY, CDR2 SVGAGI. Trimming at V came to 6 bases and at J to 9 bases, leaving 4 bases not matched to a gene. The CDR3 spans 14 residues. The chain's CDR3 is CASRGLAGAGEQFF. The CDR3 bases are TGTGCCAGCAGGGGACTAGCGGGGGCCGGTGAGCAGTTCTTC.

This clone came up once. The gene calls are TRBV5-1 and TRBJ1-6; D is perhaps TRBD1 (6 bases). V was cut by 0 bases and J by 3 bases, with 7 bases left in between. There are 15 residues in the CDR3. Germline CDR1 is SGHRS and CDR2 is YFSETQ. The chain's CDR3 is CASSLEGGYNSPLHF. CDR3 in DNA: TGCGCCAGCAGCTTGGAAGGGGGCTATAATTCACCCCTCCACTTT.

The chain combines TRBV5-1 with TRBJ1-4; D gene uncertain. CDR1 SGHRS and CDR2 YFSETQ come from the germline V gene. This CDR3 has 15 amino acids. V lost 3 bases and J 0 bases, leaving 9 bases between the germline ends. The DNA for the CDR3 is TGCGCCAGCAGCTGGGTGAGCGCAACTAATGAAAAACTGTTTTTT. Its protein is CASSWVSATNEKLFF.

This sequence joins TRBV6-6 and TRBJ1-2; D gene unclear. Trimming pared 0 bases from V and 4 bases from J, leaving 12 bases between. Germline CDR1 MNHNY, CDR2 SVGAGI (reference sequence). This CDR3 has 15 residues. The CDR3: CASSYSSQKTYGYTF. DNA for the CDR3: TGTGCCAGCAGTTACTCTTCGCAGAAGACCTATGGCTACACCTTC.

This clone was seen once. The chain couples TRBV5-4 to TRBJ2-7, with 8 bases that match TRBD2. Germline trimming cut 4 bases from V and 3 bases from J; bases unmatched to any gene: 6. Germline lookup yields CDR1 SGHNT and CDR2 YYREEE (reference sequence). The CDR3 contains 14 residues. The CDR3 reads CASSRGGNIYEQYF. DNA for the CDR3: TGTGCCAGCAGCCGCGGGGGGAATATCTACGAGCAGTACTTC.

The chain uses TRBV11-2 and TRBJ2-1, with TRBD1 as a possible D gene (5 bases). This CDR3 region has 16 residues. The V gene lost 1 base and the J gene lost 5 bases, with 15 bases spanning the gap. CDR1 is SGHAT, CDR2 FQNNGV, per germline. Here the CDR3 DNA reads TGTGCCAGCAGCTTAGGACGGCAGGGCACCGACAATGAGCAGTTCTTC. Translating it yields CASSLGRQGTDNEQFF.

The rearrangement uses TRBV19 and TRBJ2-7, with a possible D match to TRBD1 (5 bases). The V and J ends lost 3 bases and 6 bases respectively, with 18 bases between them. CDR1 and CDR2 from the germline V gene are LNHDA and SQIVND (reference sequence). CDR3 length: 15 amino acids. The DNA of the CDR3 is TGTGCCAGTAGTATCACTACAGGTCCCCCGCTCGAGCAGTACTTC. Protein sequence: CASSITTGPPLEQYF.

To note about this clone: Within the sample, other DNA sequences also encode this same CDR3. CDR3 residues: CAWERGLVHNEQFF. DNA for the CDR3: TGTGCCTGGGAGCGGGGTCTGGTCCACAATGAGCAGTTCTTC. The chain combines TRBV30 with TRBJ2-1; 7 bases are a match to TRBD2. CDR1 and CDR2 from the germline V gene are GTSNPN and SVGIG (reference sequence). J was trimmed by 5 bases and V by 5 bases; bases with no gene match: 9. The CDR3 has 14 amino acids. The entire variable domain, with the rest obtained from reference TRBV30 and TRBJ2-1, is as follows: SQTIHQWPATLVQPVGSPLSLECTVEGTSNPNLYWYRQAAGRGLQLLFYSVGIGQISSEVPQNLSASRPQDRQFILSSKKLLLSDSGFYLCAWERGLVHNEQFFGPGTRLTVL.

This chain connects TRBV2 to TRBJ1-5; 10 nucleotides align to TRBD1. With V trimmed by 5 bases and J by 5 bases, 9 bases remained unmatched. CDR3 length: 16 residues. Germline V gene lookup returns CDR1 SNHLY and CDR2 FYNNEI. CDR3 loop: CASSQFGTGAYQPQHF. CDR3 in DNA: TGTGCCAGCAGTCAATTTGGGACAGGGGCCTATCAGCCCCAGCATTTT.

The V gene is TRBV18, the J gene TRBJ2-1; no clear D gene. Trimming shortened V by 5 bases and J by 2 bases, and 10 bases separated the two germline ends. The CDR3 has 14 amino acids. The V gene's germline CDR1 is KGHSH and CDR2 LQKENI. Here the CDR3 DNA reads TGTGCCAGCTCATCGGCCACGACCTACAATGAGCAGTTCTTC. Translating gives CASSSATTYNEQFF.

J is TRBJ2-7 and V is TRBV25-1; no clear D gene. Germline lookup yields CDR1 MGHDK and CDR2 SYGVNS. The CDR3 has 15 amino acids. Between the trimmed V and J ends, which lost 1 base and 5 bases, there was a span of 15 bases. For the CDR3, the DNA is TGTGCCAGCAGTGAATTTTGGAAGGGTAGCCACGAGCAGTACTTC. Translation gives CASSEFWKGSHEQYF.

V is TRBV4-3 and J is TRBJ1-1; D possibly corresponds to TRBD1 (5 bases). Trimming shortened V by 0 bases and J by 4 bases, and 9 bases separated the two germline ends. In germline, CDR1 is LGHNA, CDR2 YSLEER. The CDR3 extends over 14 amino acids. CDR3 coding DNA: TGCGCCAGCAGCCAAGAGGGGGTAGGCACTGAAGCTTTCTTT. Its protein is CASSQEGVGTEAFF.

In this sample, this clone turned up a few times. The chain carries TRBV5-6 and TRBJ1-4; D unresolved. CDR1 SGHDT and CDR2 YYEEEE come from the germline V gene. This CDR3 region has 14 residues. V was pared by 0 bases and J by 2 bases, with 5 bases between. CDR3 sequence reads: CASSLGSTNEKLFF. CDR3 bases: TGTGCCAGCAGCTTGGGAAGCACTAATGAAAAACTGTTTTTT.

The chain employs TRBV29-1 and TRBJ1-1, with TRBD1 matching 10 bases. Trimming removed 7 bases from V and 4 bases from J; junction bases left unmatched: 6. The CDR3 runs 13 residues. The germline gives CDR1 SQVTM, CDR2 ANQGSEA. The CDR3 coding sequence is TGCAGCGGATACGGGACAGGGGTCACTGAAGCTTTCTTT. Protein product: CSGYGTGVTEAFF.

The chain carries TRBV2 and TRBJ2-7; D is perhaps TRBD1 (5 bases). Germline CDR1 is SNHLY and CDR2 is FYNNEI. The CDR3 has 10 amino acids. V lost 7 bases, J lost 11 bases, and 12 bases lay in between. CDR3: CASKGSGKYF. CDR3 nucleotide sequence: TGTGCCAGCAAGGGGTCAGGGAAGTACTTC.